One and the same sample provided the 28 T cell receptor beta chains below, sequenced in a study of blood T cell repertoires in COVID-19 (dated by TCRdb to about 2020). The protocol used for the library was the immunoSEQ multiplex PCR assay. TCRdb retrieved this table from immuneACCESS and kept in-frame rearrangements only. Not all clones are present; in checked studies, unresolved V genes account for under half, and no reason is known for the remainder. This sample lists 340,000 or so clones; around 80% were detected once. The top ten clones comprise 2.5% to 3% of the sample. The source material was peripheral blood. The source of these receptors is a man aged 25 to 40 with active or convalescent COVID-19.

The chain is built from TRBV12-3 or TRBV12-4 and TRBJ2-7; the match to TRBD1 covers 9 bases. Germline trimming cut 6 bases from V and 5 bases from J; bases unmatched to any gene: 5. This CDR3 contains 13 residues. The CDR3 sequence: CASSSGTGNEQYF. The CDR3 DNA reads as TGTGCCAGCAGCTCCGGGACAGGGAACGAGCAGTACTTC.

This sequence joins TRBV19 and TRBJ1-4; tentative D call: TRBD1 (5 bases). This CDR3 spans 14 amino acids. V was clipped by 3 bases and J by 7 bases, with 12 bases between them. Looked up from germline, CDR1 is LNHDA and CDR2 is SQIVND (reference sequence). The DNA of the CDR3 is TGTGCCAGTAGTATTGATAGGGGAACTGAAAAACTGTTTTTT. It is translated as CASSIDRGTEKLFF.

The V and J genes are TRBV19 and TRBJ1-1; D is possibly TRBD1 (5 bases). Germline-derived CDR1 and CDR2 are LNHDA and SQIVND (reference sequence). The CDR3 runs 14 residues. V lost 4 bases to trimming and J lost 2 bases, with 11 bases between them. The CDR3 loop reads CASSSRDRNTEAFF. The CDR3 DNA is TGTGCCAGTAGTAGCAGGGATCGAAACACTGAAGCTTTCTTT.

CDR3 in DNA: TGTGCCAGCAGCTTAAGGCCAGCGGGGACCCAAGAGACCCAGTACTTC. The encoded protein is CASSLRPAGTQETQYF. This chain links TRBV7-3 with TRBJ2-5; TRBD2 matches 7 bases. The V gene's germline CDR1 is SGHTA and CDR2 FQGTGA. V gave up 1 base and J gave up 1 base; unmatched junction bases: 6. The CDR3 has 16 residues.

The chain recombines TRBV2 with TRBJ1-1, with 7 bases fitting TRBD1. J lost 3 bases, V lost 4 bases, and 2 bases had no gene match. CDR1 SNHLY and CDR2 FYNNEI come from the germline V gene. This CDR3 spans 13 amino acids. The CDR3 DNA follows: TGTGCCAGCAGTGTGGACAGGCACACTGAAGCTTTCTTT. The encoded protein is CASSVDRHTEAFF.

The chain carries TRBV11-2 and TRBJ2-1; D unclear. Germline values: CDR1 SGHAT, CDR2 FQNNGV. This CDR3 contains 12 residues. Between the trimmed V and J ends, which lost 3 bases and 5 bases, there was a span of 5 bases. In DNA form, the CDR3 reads TGTGCCAGCAGCTTGAGGAACAATGAGCAGTTCTTC. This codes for CASSLRNNEQFF. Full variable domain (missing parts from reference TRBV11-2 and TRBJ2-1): EAGVAQSPRYKIIEKRQSVAFWCNPISGHATLYWYQQILGQGPKLLIQFQNNGVVDDSQLPKDRFSAERLKGVDSTLKIQPAKLEDSAVYLCASSLRNNEQFFGPGTRLTVL.

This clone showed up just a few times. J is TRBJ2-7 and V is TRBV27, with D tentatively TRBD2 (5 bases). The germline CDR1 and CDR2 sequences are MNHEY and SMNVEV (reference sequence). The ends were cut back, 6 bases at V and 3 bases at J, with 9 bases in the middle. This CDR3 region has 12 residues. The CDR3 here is CASSSSVYEQYF. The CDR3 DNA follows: TGTGCCAGCAGCAGTAGCGTCTACGAGCAGTACTTC.

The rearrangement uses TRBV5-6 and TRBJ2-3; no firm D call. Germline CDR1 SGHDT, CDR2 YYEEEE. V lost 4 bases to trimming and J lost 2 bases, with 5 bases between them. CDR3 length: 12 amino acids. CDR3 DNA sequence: TGTGCCAGCAGCAAGCCCACAGATACGCAGTATTTT. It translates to CASSKPTDTQYF. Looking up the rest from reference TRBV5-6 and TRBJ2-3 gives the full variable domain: DAGVTQSPTHLIKTRGQQVTLRCSPKSGHDTVSWYQQALGQGPQFIFQYYEEEERQRGNFPDRFSGHQFPNYSSELNVNALLLGDSALYLCASSKPTDTQYFGPGTRLTVL.

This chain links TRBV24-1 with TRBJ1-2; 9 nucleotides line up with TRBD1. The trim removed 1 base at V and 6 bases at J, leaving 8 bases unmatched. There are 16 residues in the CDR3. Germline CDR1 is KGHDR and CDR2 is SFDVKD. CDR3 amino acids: CATSDFGTGSFDGYTF. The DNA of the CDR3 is TGTGCCACCAGTGATTTCGGGACAGGGAGTTTTGATGGCTACACCTTC.

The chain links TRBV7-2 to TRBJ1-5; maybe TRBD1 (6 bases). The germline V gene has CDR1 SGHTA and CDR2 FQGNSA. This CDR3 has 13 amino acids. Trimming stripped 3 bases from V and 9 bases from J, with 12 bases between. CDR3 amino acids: CASSLGGARPQHF. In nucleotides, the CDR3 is TGTGCCAGCAGCTTGGGGGGGGCCCGGCCCCAGCATTTT. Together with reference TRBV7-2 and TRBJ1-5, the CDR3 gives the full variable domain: GAGVSQSPSNKVTEKGKDVELRCDPISGHTALYWYRQSLGQGLEFLIYFQGNSAPDKSGLPSDRFSAERTGGSVSTLTIQRTQQEDSAVYLCASSLGGARPQHFGDGTRLSIL.

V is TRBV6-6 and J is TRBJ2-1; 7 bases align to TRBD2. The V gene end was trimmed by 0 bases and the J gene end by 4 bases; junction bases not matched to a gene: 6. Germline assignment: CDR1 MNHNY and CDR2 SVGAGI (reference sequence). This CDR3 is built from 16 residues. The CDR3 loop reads CASSYSGLTQYNEQFF. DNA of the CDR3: TGTGCCAGCAGTTACTCGGGACTAACACAATACAATGAGCAGTTCTTC.

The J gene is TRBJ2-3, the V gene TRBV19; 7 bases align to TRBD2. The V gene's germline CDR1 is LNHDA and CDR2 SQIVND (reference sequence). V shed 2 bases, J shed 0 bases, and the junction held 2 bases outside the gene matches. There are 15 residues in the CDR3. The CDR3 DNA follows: TGTGCCAGTAGTATAACTAGCGTCAGCACAGATACGCAGTATTTT. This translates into CASSITSVSTDTQYF.

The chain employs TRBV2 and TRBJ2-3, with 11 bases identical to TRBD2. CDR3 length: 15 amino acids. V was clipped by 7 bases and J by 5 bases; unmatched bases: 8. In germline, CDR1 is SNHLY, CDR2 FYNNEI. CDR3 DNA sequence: TGTGCCAGCACGTTTAGCGGGGGGGCAAGAGATACGCAGTATTTT. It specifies CASTFSGGARDTQYF.

For the CDR3, the DNA is TGTGCCAGCAGCTCCCTCAACGCCGGCACCATATATTTT. It yields the protein CASSSLNAGTIYF. The V call is TRBV11-2, the J call TRBJ1-3; unclear D gene. From germline, CDR1 is SGHAT and CDR2 FQNNGV. The CDR3 is made up of 13 amino acids. Trimming took 4 bases from V and 9 from J, leaving 13 bases between them.

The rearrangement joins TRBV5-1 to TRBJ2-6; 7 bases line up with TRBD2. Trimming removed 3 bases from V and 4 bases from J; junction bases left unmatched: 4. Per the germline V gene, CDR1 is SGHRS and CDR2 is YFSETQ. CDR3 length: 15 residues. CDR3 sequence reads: CASSSGGRGANVLTF. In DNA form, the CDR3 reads TGCGCCAGCAGCTCGGGGGGACGAGGGGCCAACGTCCTGACTTTC.

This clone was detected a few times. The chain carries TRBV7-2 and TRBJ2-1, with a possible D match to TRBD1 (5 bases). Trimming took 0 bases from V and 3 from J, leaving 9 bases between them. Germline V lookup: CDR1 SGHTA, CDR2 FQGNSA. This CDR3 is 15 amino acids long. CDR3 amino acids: CASSLAVRVYNEQFF. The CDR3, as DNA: TGTGCCAGCAGCTTAGCGGTCAGGGTCTACAATGAGCAGTTCTTC.

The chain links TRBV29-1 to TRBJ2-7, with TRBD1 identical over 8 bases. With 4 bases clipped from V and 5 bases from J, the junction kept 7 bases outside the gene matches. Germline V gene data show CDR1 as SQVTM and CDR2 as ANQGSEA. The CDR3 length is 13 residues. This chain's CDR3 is CSVGSTGAHEQYF. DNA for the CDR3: TGCAGCGTTGGGTCGACAGGGGCCCACGAGCAGTACTTC.

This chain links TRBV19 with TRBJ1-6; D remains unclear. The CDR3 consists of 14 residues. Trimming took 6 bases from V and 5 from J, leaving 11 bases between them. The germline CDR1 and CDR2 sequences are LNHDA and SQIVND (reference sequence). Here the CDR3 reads CASRSGLDNSPLHF. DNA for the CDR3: TGTGCCAGTAGGAGCGGACTAGATAATTCACCCCTCCACTTT.

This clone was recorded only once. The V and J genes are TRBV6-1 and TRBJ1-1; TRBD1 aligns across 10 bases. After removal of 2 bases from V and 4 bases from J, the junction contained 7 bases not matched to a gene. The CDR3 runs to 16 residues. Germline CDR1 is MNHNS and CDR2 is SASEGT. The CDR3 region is CASSETAGQGGTEAFF. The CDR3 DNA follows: TGTGCCAGCAGTGAAACAGCAGGACAGGGGGGCACTGAAGCTTTCTTT.

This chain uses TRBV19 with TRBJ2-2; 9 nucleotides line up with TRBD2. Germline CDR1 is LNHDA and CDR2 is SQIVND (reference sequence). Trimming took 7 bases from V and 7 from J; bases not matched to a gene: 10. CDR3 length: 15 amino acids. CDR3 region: CASTSGSGGGGELFF. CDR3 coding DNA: TGTGCCAGTACCTCGGGTAGCGGGGGCGGCGGGGAGCTGTTTTTT.

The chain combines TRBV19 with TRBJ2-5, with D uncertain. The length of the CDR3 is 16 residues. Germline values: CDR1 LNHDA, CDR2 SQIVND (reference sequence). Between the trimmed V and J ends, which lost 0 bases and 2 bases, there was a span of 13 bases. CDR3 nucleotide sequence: TGTGCCAGTAGTATAGAGCACGGAGTGAATCAAGAGACCCAGTACTTC. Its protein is CASSIEHGVNQETQYF.

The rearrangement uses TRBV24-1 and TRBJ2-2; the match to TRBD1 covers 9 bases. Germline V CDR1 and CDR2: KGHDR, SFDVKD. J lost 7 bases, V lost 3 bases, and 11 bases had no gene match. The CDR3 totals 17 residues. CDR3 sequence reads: CATSDTGQGSNHGELFF. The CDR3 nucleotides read TGTGCCACCAGTGATACCGGACAGGGGTCAAATCACGGGGAGCTGTTTTTT.

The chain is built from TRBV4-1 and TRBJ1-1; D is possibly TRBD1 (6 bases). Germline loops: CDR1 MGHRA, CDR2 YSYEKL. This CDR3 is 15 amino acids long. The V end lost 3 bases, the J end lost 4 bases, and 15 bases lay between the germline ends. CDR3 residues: CASSQRQEAGTEAFF. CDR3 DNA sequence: TGCGCCAGCAGCCAGAGACAGGAGGCGGGCACTGAAGCTTTCTTT.

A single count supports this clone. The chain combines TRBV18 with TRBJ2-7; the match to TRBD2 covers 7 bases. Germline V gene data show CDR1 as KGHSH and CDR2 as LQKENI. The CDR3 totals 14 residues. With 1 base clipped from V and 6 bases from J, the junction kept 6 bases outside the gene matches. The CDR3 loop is CASSPQAGRAEQYF. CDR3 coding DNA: TGTGCCAGCTCACCACAAGCGGGACGCGCCGAGCAGTACTTC.

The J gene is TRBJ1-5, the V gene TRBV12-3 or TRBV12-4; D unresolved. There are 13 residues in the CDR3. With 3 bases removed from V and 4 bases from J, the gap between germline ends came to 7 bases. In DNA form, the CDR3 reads TGTGCCAGCAGTTTGTCCAGAAATCAGCCCCAGCATTTT. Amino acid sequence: CASSLSRNQPQHF.

CDR3: CASSQDLVRTAYTF. The CDR3 nucleotides read TGCGCCAGCAGCCAAGACCTTGTACGGACAGCCTACACCTTC. The rearrangement joins TRBV4-1 to TRBJ1-2; the D gene is possibly TRBD1 (6 bases). V lost 0 bases, J lost 10 bases, and 15 bases lay in between. This CDR3 region has 14 residues. Germline CDR1 and CDR2: MGHRA and YSYEKL.

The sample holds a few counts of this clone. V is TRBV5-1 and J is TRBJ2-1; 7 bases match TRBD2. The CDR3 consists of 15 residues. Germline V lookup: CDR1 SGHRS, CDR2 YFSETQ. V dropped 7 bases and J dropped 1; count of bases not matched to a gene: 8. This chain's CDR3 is CASGSGRESYNEQFF. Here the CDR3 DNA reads TGCGCCAGCGGCTCAGGGCGGGAGTCCTACAATGAGCAGTTCTTC.

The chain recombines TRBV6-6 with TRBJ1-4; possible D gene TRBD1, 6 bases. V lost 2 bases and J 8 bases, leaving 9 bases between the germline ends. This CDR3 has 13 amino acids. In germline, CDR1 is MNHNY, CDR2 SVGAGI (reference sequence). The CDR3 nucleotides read TGTGCCAGCAGTTACACAGGGTACGAAAAACTGTTTTTT. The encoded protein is CASSYTGYEKLFF.